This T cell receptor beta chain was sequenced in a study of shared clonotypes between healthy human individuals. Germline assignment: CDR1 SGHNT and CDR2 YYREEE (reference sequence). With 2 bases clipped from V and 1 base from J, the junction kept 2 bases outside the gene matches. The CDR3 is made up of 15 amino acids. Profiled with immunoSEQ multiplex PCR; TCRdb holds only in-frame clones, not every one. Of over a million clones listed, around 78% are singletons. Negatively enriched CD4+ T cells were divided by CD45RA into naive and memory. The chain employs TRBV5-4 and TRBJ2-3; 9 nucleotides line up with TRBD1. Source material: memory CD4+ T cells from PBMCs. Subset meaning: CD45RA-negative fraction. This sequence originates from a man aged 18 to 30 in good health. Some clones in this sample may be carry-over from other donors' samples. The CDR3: CASSLYRGRTDTQYF. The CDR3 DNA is TGTGCCAGCAGCTTATACAGGGGGCGCACAGATACGCAGTATTTT.